Following are 8 T cell receptor beta chains from one sample sequenced in a study of molecular identifiers for immune sequencing clone quantification. TCRdb called the PCR reads again in MiXCR, with one record for every CDR3 protein. This table holds approximately 670,000 distinct CDR3 sequences, just under 20% found once. Sequencing was performed on naive CD8+ T cells from blood, with Jurkat cell RNA spiked in. Subset given: FACS-sorted CD8+CD4-CCR7+CD45RA+ naive T cells. The receptors originated from a human donor in good health. Some libraries in this study had Jurkat cell RNA spiked in.

This clonotype was picked up many times. V gene TRBV19 combines with J gene TRBJ2-7, with D possibly TRBD1 on 5 matching bases. Germline CDR1 LNHDA, CDR2 SQIVND (reference sequence). V lost 5 bases and J 4 bases, leaving 15 bases between the germline ends. The CDR3 runs to 14 residues. The CDR3 nucleotides are TGTGCCAGTAGTTCGCGACAGAAAACTTACGAGCAGTACTTC. It is translated as CASSSRQKTYEQYF. Using reference TRBV19 and TRBJ2-7 for the parts outside the CDR3, the full variable domain is DGGITQSPKYLFRKEGQNVTLSCEQNLNHDAMYWYRQDPGQGLRLIYYSQIVNDFQKGDIAEGYSVSREKKESFPLTVTSAQKNPTAFYLCASSSRQKTYEQYFGPGTRLTVT.

This clonotype was picked up a small number of times. A much bigger clone sits one base away, suggesting this may be a read error. The CDR3 does not close with the conserved phenylalanine or tryptophan, likely indicating a read error. This rearrangement joins TRBV2 to TRBJ2-3, with a tentative D call TRBD1 (5 bases). This CDR3 has 15 residues. Germline V lookup: CDR1 SNHLY, CDR2 FYNNEI. Trimming took off 11 bases at V and 0 bases at J, with 18 bases between the two ends. The CDR3 sequence is CAHGHPKGSTDTQYL. The CDR3 DNA reads TGTGCCCATGGACACCCCAAGGGTAGCACAGATACGCAGTATCTT.

This clonotype occurred a few times. The genes are TRBV3-1 and TRBJ2-2; 8 bases map to TRBD2. Trimming took 0 bases from V and 8 from J; bases not matched to a gene: 11. CDR1 LGHDT and CDR2 YNNKEL come from the germline V gene (reference sequence). The CDR3 sequence is 17 residues long. DNA for the CDR3: TGTGCCAGCAGCCAAGATCTTGCTAGCGGGTCTCGTGGGGAGCTGTTTTTT. This sequence encodes CASSQDLASGSRGELFF. Full variable domain (missing parts from reference TRBV3-1 and TRBJ2-2): DTAVSQTPKYLVTQMGNDKSIKCEQNLGHDTMYWYKQDSKKFLKIMFSYNNKELIINETVPNRFSPKSPDKAHLNLHINSLELGDSAVYFCASSQDLASGSRGELFFGEGSRLTVL.

This clonotype was detected only a few times. The chain couples TRBV12-3 or TRBV12-4 to TRBJ2-5; possibly TRBD1 or TRBD2 for D (5 bases each). The length of the CDR3 is 16 residues. Deletions cut 2 bases from V and 3 bases from J, with 16 bases between. The CDR3 reads CASSLSQFGTKETQYF. The CDR3 DNA follows: TGTGCCAGCAGTTTATCTCAATTCGGGACCAAAGAGACCCAGTACTTC.

Note on this clonotype: A much larger clone lies a single base off, so this may be a read error. The genes are TRBV7-6 and TRBJ2-7; the D call may be TRBD1 or TRBD2 (5 bases each). Between the trimmed V and J ends, which lost 3 bases and 6 bases, there was a span of 15 bases. The CDR3 length is 14 residues. Per the germline V gene, CDR1 is SGHVS and CDR2 is FNYEAQ. The CDR3 DNA follows: TGTGCCAGCAGCTTGGTACTTGAGGGGTTCGAGCAGTACTTC. Amino acids: CASSLVLEGFEQYF.

This clonotype showed up many times. V gene TRBV28 combines with J gene TRBJ1-1; no definite D call. The CDR3 spans 13 residues. CDR1 and CDR2 (germline): MDHEN, SYDVKM. V lost 2 bases and J 4 bases, leaving 8 bases between the germline ends. The CDR3 DNA reads as TGTGCCAGCAGTTTAACCCCGGGCACTGAAGCTTTCTTT. Translating gives CASSLTPGTEAFF.

This clonotype was seen a handful of times. CDR3 coding DNA: TGTGCCACCCGGGCGGGGGCCGACGAGACCCAGTACTTC. Amino acids: CATRAGADETQYF. This chain connects TRBV27 to TRBJ2-5, with D tentatively TRBD2 (7 bases). Deletions cut 10 bases from V and 5 bases from J, with 17 bases between. Per the germline V gene, CDR1 is MNHEY and CDR2 is SMNVEV (reference sequence). This CDR3 contains 13 residues.

About this clonotype: The conserved phenylalanine or tryptophan is not found at the CDR3 terminus, so this likely reflects a read error. The chain combines TRBV6-2 or TRBV6-3 with TRBJ2-1; D is unclear. CDR1 and CDR2 from the germline V gene are MNHEY and SVGEGT. The CDR3 covers 15 residues. The V gene lost 2 bases and the J gene lost 5 bases, with 13 bases spanning the gap. The CDR3 DNA follows: TGTGCCAGCAGTTACCTCCTTCGGCACGACAATGAGCAGTTCCTC. This encodes CASSYLLRHDNEQFL.